This T cell receptor (beta chain) was retrieved from a study of siplizumab effects on memory and regulatory T cells. Details on this clone: The same CDR3 can be traced to other DNA sequences in this sample.

Generated by immunoSEQ multiplex PCR, the TCRdb table keeps only in-frame clones and is missing some. The sample records 87,000 or so clones, about 87% being singletons. CDR3 length: 13 amino acids. After removal of 4 bases from V and 4 bases from J, the junction contained 4 bases not matched to a gene. Germline lookup yields CDR1 SGHRS and CDR2 YFSETQ. This receptor was obtained from a human donor in good health. The chain uses TRBV5-1 and TRBJ1-1; 7 bases fit TRBD1. Sequencing was carried out using CD4+ T cells sorted from blood. CDR3 sequence: CASSVTGFTEAFF. For the CDR3, the DNA is TGCGCCAGCAGCGTGACAGGGTTCACTGAAGCTTTCTTT.